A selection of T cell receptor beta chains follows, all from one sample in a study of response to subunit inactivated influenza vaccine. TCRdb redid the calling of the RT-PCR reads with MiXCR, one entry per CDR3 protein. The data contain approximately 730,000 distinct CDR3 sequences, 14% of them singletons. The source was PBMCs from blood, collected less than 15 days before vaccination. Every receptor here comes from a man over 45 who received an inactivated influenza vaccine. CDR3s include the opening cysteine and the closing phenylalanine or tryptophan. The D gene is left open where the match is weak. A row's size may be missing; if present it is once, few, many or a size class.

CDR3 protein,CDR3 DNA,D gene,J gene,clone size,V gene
CASSLGTGVPYEQYF,TGCGCCAGCAGCCTGGGGACAGGGGTCCCCTACGAGCAGTACTTC,TRBD1,TRBJ2-7,few,TRBV5-1
CSARVGSYGYTF,TGCAGTGCTAGAGTCGGTTCGTATGGCTACACCTTC,-,TRBJ1-2,-,TRBV20-1
CASSQMQGGELFF,TGTGCCAGCAGCCAAATGCAGGGCGGGGAGCTGTTTTTT,-,TRBJ2-2,many,TRBV4-2
CASSLGPGTGRETQYF,TGCGCCAGCAGCTTAGGACCCGGGACAGGAAGAGAGACCCAGTACTTC,TRBD1,TRBJ2-5,few,TRBV5-1
CSARVTSGRSDTQYF,TGCAGTGCTAGAGTGACTAGCGGGAGGTCAGATACGCAGTATTTT,TRBD2,TRBJ2-3,-,TRBV20-1
CASSSSGAVNTEAFF,TGTGCCAGCAGTTCGTCAGGGGCGGTGAACACTGAAGCTTTCTTT,-,TRBJ1-1,few,TRBV12-3/TRBV12-4
CASSQARINEKLFF,TGCGCCAGCAGCCAAGCCCGGATTAATGAAAAACTGTTTTTT,-,TRBJ1-4,few,TRBV4-1
CASRRSSGNTIYF,TGTGCCAGCAGACGTTCATCGGGAAACACCATATATTTT,-,TRBJ1-3,medium-sized,TRBV12-3/TRBV12-4
CASSQRQNQPQHF,TGCGCCAGCAGCCAACGACAGAATCAGCCCCAGCATTTT,-,TRBJ1-5,few,TRBV4-3
CASSRGRGPNTGELFF,TGTGCCAGCAGCCGGGGGCGGGGCCCCAACACCGGGGAGCTGTTTTTT,-,TRBJ2-2,-,TRBV3-1
CASSLLAGAYNEQFF,TGTGCCAGCAGTTTGCTAGCGGGGGCCTACAATGAGCAGTTCTTC,TRBD2,TRBJ2-1,many,TRBV12-3/TRBV12-4
CASSQVDTQYF,TGTGCCAGCAGCCAAGTCGATACGCAGTATTTT,-,TRBJ2-3,many,TRBV14
CASSLARLAGGTSSYNEQFF,TGTGCCAGCAGCTTAGCGCGCCTAGCGGGAGGTACCAGCTCCTACAATGAGCAGTTCTTC,TRBD2,TRBJ2-1,-,TRBV7-8
CATSRVVRSTDTQYF,TGTGCCACCAGCAGAGTTGTCAGGAGCACAGATACGCAGTATTTT,-,TRBJ2-3,-,TRBV15
CASNYGQGAYEQYF,TGTGCCAGCAACTACGGACAGGGGGCTTACGAGCAGTACTTC,TRBD1,TRBJ2-7,few,TRBV28
CASSKSDRKEAFF,TGTGCCAGCAGCAAATCCGACAGAAAAGAAGCTTTCTTT,-,TRBJ1-1,-,TRBV7-2
CASRKQGAFISEAFF,TGTGCCAGCAGAAAACAGGGGGCGTTCATTTCTGAAGCTTTCTTT,TRBD1,TRBJ1-1,few,TRBV6-2/TRBV6-3
CASSLRTGALNTEAFF,TGCGCCAGCAGCCTCCGGACAGGGGCTTTGAACACTGAAGCTTTCTTT,TRBD1,TRBJ1-1,few,TRBV5-1
CSVVGTYSGTSSYNEQFF,TGCAGCGTTGTTGGAACCTACTCGGGTACTAGCTCCTACAATGAGCAGTTCTTC,-,TRBJ2-1,-,TRBV29-1
CASGQRFYGYTF,TGTGCCAGCGGACAGCGATTCTATGGCTACACCTTC,-,TRBJ1-2,-,TRBV6-2/TRBV6-3
CATSDSSRLEEKETQYF,TGTGCCACCAGTGATTCCTCTCGTCTGGAGGAAAAAGAGACCCAGTACTTC,-,TRBJ2-5,-,TRBV24-1
CASSLQHNQPQHF,TGTGCCAGCAGCTTACAGCACAATCAGCCCCAGCATTTT,-,TRBJ1-5,-,TRBV7-2
CATSRETNTEAFF,TGTGCCACCAGCAGAGAGACGAACACTGAAGCTTTCTTT,-,TRBJ1-1,-,TRBV15
CASTSAYNEQFF,TGTGCCAGCACCAGCGCCTACAATGAGCAGTTCTTC,-,TRBJ2-1,-,TRBV12-3/TRBV12-4
CASSHRTSGRKRDNEQFF,TGCGCCAGCAGCCACCGGACTAGCGGGAGAAAAAGGGACAATGAGCAGTTCTTC,TRBD2,TRBJ2-1,few,TRBV4-3
CSASVGRSSSYEQYF,TGCAGTGCTAGCGTCGGGAGGTCCTCCTCCTACGAGCAGTACTTC,TRBD2,TRBJ2-7,-,TRBV20-1